The 27 T cell receptor beta chains below come from one sample, sequenced in a study of post-analysis software for immune sequencing data. The TCR beta cDNA libraries carried unique molecular identifiers. TCRdb re-called the PCR reads with MiXCR, one entry per CDR3 protein. The sample lists 750,000 to 950,000 distinct CDR3 sequences, 53% occurring once. The study's findings and limits: Controls showed lower frequencies than patients for 4 or 5 TRBV segments, and TRBV5-6, TRBV5-1 and TRBV20-1 were among these.

Their specific antigens are unknown. The sample was blood. Source of these receptors: a girl between 10 and 17 years old with multiple sclerosis.

This clonotype was detected a few times. The chain combines TRBV30 with TRBJ1-2; no firm D call. The length of the CDR3 is 13 residues. The germline CDR1 and CDR2 sequences are GTSNPN and SVGIG (reference sequence). The V end lost 4 bases, the J end lost 2 bases, and 11 bases lay between the germline ends. The CDR3 DNA is TGTGCCTGGACCCCGGACGGAAACTATGGCTACACCTTC. Protein: CAWTPDGNYGYTF.

The chain carries TRBV3-1 and TRBJ2-4; a possible D gene is TRBD2 (5 bases). Germline V CDR1 and CDR2: LGHDT, YNNKEL (reference sequence). Between the trimmed V and J ends, which lost 5 bases and 1 base, there was a span of 6 bases. The CDR3 totals 13 residues. Here the CDR3 reads CASSGSAKNIQYF. DNA of the CDR3: TGTGCCAGCAGCGGGAGTGCCAAAAACATTCAGTACTTC.

This clonotype was counted a few times. The chain is built from TRBV3-1 and TRBJ2-5; no definite D call. Judging by the DNA end, TRBJ2-7 fits better; the J call may be wrong. Germline V gene lookup returns CDR1 LGHDT and CDR2 YNNKEL (reference sequence). The CDR3 sequence is 14 residues long. The CDR3 spells CASSRTSLPYEQYF. The CDR3 DNA follows: TGTGCCAGCAGCCGAACATCTTTACCCTACGAGCAGTACTTC.

This clonotype was picked up a small number of times. V usage is TRBV7-3 and J usage is TRBJ2-1; 7 bases map to TRBD1. This CDR3 comprises 14 residues. The V gene end was trimmed by 4 bases and the J gene end by 7 bases; junction bases not matched to a gene: 7. Germline-derived CDR1 and CDR2 are SGHTA and FQGTGA. The CDR3: CASSSRTGDNEQFF. The CDR3 coding sequence is TGTGCCAGCAGCTCGAGGACAGGTGATAATGAGCAGTTCTTC. Full variable domain (missing parts from reference TRBV7-3 and TRBJ2-1): GAGVSQTPSNKVTEKGKYVELRCDPISGHTALYWYRQSLGQGPEFLIYFQGTGAADDSGLPNDRFFAVRPEGSVSTLKIQRTERGDSAVYLCASSSRTGDNEQFFGPGTRLTVL.

This sequence joins TRBV12-3 or TRBV12-4 and TRBJ1-5; no definite D call. CDR3 size: 12 residues. V was cut by 5 bases and J by 11 bases, with 13 bases left in between. CDR3 loop: CASSQWLGTQHF. Here the CDR3 DNA reads TGTGCCAGCAGTCAGTGGCTGGGGACCCAGCATTTT.

J is TRBJ1-1 and V is TRBV5-1; 10 bases agree with TRBD1. Germline lookup yields CDR1 SGHRS and CDR2 YFSETQ. V was pared by 4 bases and J by 4 bases, with 7 bases of the junction left unmatched. The CDR3 loop spans 15 amino acids. The CDR3 DNA reads TGCGCCAGCAGCCCAAGGGACAGGGGCCTCACTGAAGCTTTCTTT. Translating gives CASSPRDRGLTEAFF.

The chain has TRBV14 and TRBJ2-7; weak D call: TRBD1 (6 bases). V gave up 4 bases and J gave up 3 bases, with 16 bases separating them. CDR3 length: 15 residues. Germline CDR1 and CDR2: SGHDN and FVKESK. The CDR3 DNA is TGTGCCAGCAGCCCCCGGGACATATACATCTACGAGCAGTACTTC. The encoded protein is CASSPRDIYIYEQYF. The entire variable domain, with the rest obtained from reference TRBV14 and TRBJ2-7, is as follows: EAGVTQFPSHSVIEKGQTVTLRCDPISGHDNLYWYRRVMGKEIKFLLHFVKESKQDESGMPNNRFLAERTGGTYSTLKVQPAELEDSGVYFCASSPRDIYIYEQYFGPGTRLTVT.

The rearrangement links TRBV5-1 to TRBJ1-1; tentatively, D is TRBD1 (5 bases). Germline V gene lookup returns CDR1 SGHRS and CDR2 YFSETQ. The CDR3 extends over 16 amino acids. V was trimmed by 0 bases and J by 4 bases, leaving 16 bases between them. CDR3 nucleotides: TGCGCCAGCAGCTTGGGACTGTTTGGAGGGGCCACTGAAGCTTTCTTT. Translation gives CASSLGLFGGATEAFF.

This clonotype was observed a few times. The chain is built from TRBV12-3 or TRBV12-4 and TRBJ1-5; tentative D call: TRBD1 (5 bases). The CDR3 extends over 13 amino acids. The ends were cut back, 6 bases at V and 6 bases at J, with 12 bases in the middle. The CDR3 loop reads CASSRDRGQPQHF. Here the CDR3 DNA reads TGTGCCAGCAGCCGGGACCGAGGTCAGCCCCAGCATTTT.

The rearrangement uses TRBV12-3 or TRBV12-4 and TRBJ1-2; D remains unclear. The CDR3 is 13 residues long. V lost 5 bases to trimming and J lost 4 bases, with 11 bases between them. The CDR3 spells CASSPGLLYGYTF. The CDR3 DNA reads TGTGCCAGCAGTCCGGGCCTCCTCTATGGCTACACCTTC.

This chain uses TRBV5-1 with TRBJ2-7, with D tentatively TRBD2 (5 bases). TRBJ2-5 explains the end of the DNA better; the J call may be wrong. Germline loops: CDR1 SGHRS, CDR2 YFSETQ. This CDR3 spans 16 amino acids. The CDR3 loop reads CASSSGSTIQDKTQYF. In DNA form, the CDR3 reads TGCGCCAGCAGCTCCGGCTCGACTATTCAAGATAAGACCCAGTACTTC.

The chain is built from TRBV29-1 and TRBJ2-7, with TRBD2 identical over 9 bases. The germline V gene has CDR1 SQVTM and CDR2 ANQGSEA. J was trimmed by 0 bases and V by 4 bases; bases with no gene match: 4. The CDR3 covers 14 residues. Written as DNA, the CDR3 is TGCAGCGTTGCAGCGGGAGGCCCCTCCTACGAGCAGTACTTC. Amino acids: CSVAAGGPSYEQYF.

The DNA for the CDR3 is TGCAGCGTTGAAGATGGGACAGGCGCAGCCGATGACTATGGCTACACCTTC. Its translation is CSVEDGTGAADDYGYTF. This chain links TRBV29-1 with TRBJ1-2, with TRBD1 identical over 8 bases. The CDR3 extends over 17 amino acids. CDR1 and CDR2 (germline): SQVTM, ANQGSEA. V lost 0 bases, J lost 3 bases, and 12 bases stayed unmatched. The full variable domain, completed using reference TRBV29-1 and TRBJ1-2, is SAVISQKPSRDICQRGTSLTIQCQVDSQVTMMFWYRQQPGQSLTLIATANQGSEATYESGFVIDKFPISRPNLTFSTLTVSNMSPEDSSIYLCSVEDGTGAADDYGYTFGSGTRLTVV.

CDR3 DNA sequence: TGTGCCAGCAGTCAGGCAGCCACCTACGAGCAGTACTTC. This codes for CASSQAATYEQYF. J is TRBJ2-7 and V is TRBV12-3 or TRBV12-4; D unresolved. Trimming left V 5 bases short and J 2 bases short, with 10 bases between. This CDR3 has 13 residues.

The sample holds a few counts of this clonotype. V gene TRBV29-1 combines with J gene TRBJ1-5, with D hard to call. Germline V gene data show CDR1 as SQVTM and CDR2 as ANQGSEA. The CDR3 consists of 13 residues. The ends were cut back, 4 bases at V and 5 bases at J, with 12 bases in the middle. In nucleotides, the CDR3 is TGCAGCGTTGCAGCAAGGGAAGATCAGCCCCAGCATTTT. This translates into CSVAAREDQPQHF.

V is TRBV29-1 and J is TRBJ2-1, with 9 nucleotides matching TRBD2. Trimming at V came to 6 bases and at J to 2 bases, leaving 5 bases not matched to a gene. The CDR3 extends over 14 amino acids. Germline assignment: CDR1 SQVTM and CDR2 ANQGSEA. The DNA of the CDR3 is TGCAGCGTCCCGGCGGGAGGGACCTACAATGAGCAGTTCTTC. Translated, it gives CSVPAGGTYNEQFF.

The chain employs TRBV5-1 and TRBJ2-7, with 11 bases aligning to TRBD1. J gave up 2 bases and V 4 bases, and 5 bases lay outside the gene matches. From germline, CDR1 is SGHRS and CDR2 YFSETQ. This CDR3 has 15 residues. The CDR3 DNA follows: TGCGCCAGCAGCGCCGGGACAGGGGGGCCCTACGAGCAGTACTTC. Translated: CASSAGTGGPYEQYF.

This clonotype turned up a few times. This chain connects TRBV18 to TRBJ2-5; D perhaps matches TRBD1 (6 bases). The germline V gene encodes CDR1 KGHSH and CDR2 LQKENI. The V end lost 0 bases, the J end lost 5 bases, and 7 bases lay between the germline ends. The CDR3 is 13 amino acids. The DNA of the CDR3 is TGTGCCAGCTCACCACCTGACAGGGAGACCCAGTACTTC. Amino acid sequence: CASSPPDRETQYF. Complete variable domain (other parts from reference TRBV18 and TRBJ2-5): NAGVMQNPRHLVRRRGQEARLRCSPMKGHSHVYWYRQLPEEGLKFMVYLQKENIIDESGMPKERFSAEFPKEGPSILRIQQVVRGDSAAYFCASSPPDRETQYFGPGTRLLVL.

The CDR3 here is CASTSGGSYNEQFF. The CDR3 coding sequence is TGTGCCAGCACCTCGGGCGGGAGCTACAATGAGCAGTTCTTC. The rearrangement uses TRBV12-3 or TRBV12-4 and TRBJ2-1; 7 nucleotides align to TRBD2. The CDR3 runs to 14 residues. With 7 bases clipped from V and 3 bases from J, the junction kept 6 bases outside the gene matches.

The rearrangement joins TRBV3-1 to TRBJ2-3; D is undetermined. CDR1 is LGHDT and CDR2 is YNNKEL in the germline V gene (reference sequence). V gave up 4 bases and J gave up 6 bases, with 8 bases separating them. This CDR3 comprises 12 residues. As DNA, the CDR3 is TGTGCCAGCAGCCCGCAGAGCGATACGCAGTATTTT. Translation: CASSPQSDTQYF.

This clonotype was picked up a small number of times. The rearrangement links TRBV20-1 to TRBJ2-1; 7 nucleotides agree with TRBD2. Germline CDR1 reads DFQATT; CDR2 reads SNEGSKA (reference sequence). Trimming took 4 bases from V and 0 from J; bases not matched to a gene: 6. This CDR3 comprises 15 residues. CDR3 in DNA: TGCAGTGCTACCAGCGGGGTCTTCTCCTACAATGAGCAGTTCTTC. As protein: CSATSGVFSYNEQFF.

This rearrangement joins TRBV9 to TRBJ2-5, with 9 bases that match TRBD2. From germline, CDR1 is SGDLS and CDR2 YYNGEE. The V segment lost 1 base and the J segment 0 bases; nucleotides outside the gene matches: 10. The CDR3 is made up of 18 amino acids. The CDR3 DNA follows: TGTGCCAGCAGCGTAAGCGGGAGGCCATATTCGAACCAAGAGACCCAGTACTTC. It yields the protein CASSVSGRPYSNQETQYF. Variable domain in full (rest from reference TRBV9 and TRBJ2-5): DSGVTQTPKHLITATGQRVTLRCSPRSGDLSVYWYQQSLDQGLQFLIQYYNGEERAKGNILERFSAQQFPDLHSELNLSSLELGDSALYFCASSVSGRPYSNQETQYFGPGTRLLVL.

The V call is TRBV5-1, the J call TRBJ2-2; maybe TRBD2 (5 bases). V lost 3 bases to trimming and J lost 2 bases, with 8 bases between them. Germline V gene data show CDR1 as SGHRS and CDR2 as YFSETQ. The CDR3 loop spans 14 amino acids. In DNA, the CDR3 is TGCGCCAGCAGCTGGAGCGGTAACACCGGGGAGCTGTTTTTT. Its protein is CASSWSGNTGELFF.

This chain connects TRBV29-1 to TRBJ2-3, with TRBD2 matching 8 bases. Germline V gene lookup returns CDR1 SQVTM and CDR2 ANQGSEA. The CDR3 contains 15 residues. The V gene end was trimmed by 7 bases and the J gene end by 2 bases; junction bases not matched to a gene: 11. The CDR3 DNA sequence: TGCAGCGGGCGGCGGTCGGGGGGGCCCACAGATACGCAGTATTTT. This sequence encodes CSGRRSGGPTDTQYF.

A word on this clonotype: At one of its ends the junction is not consistent with the germline gene, which may arise from a read error. The chain uses TRBV3-1 and TRBJ2-1, with TRBD1 matching over 8 bases. Germline V lookup: CDR1 LGHDT, CDR2 YNNKEL (reference sequence). This CDR3 region has 16 residues. The CDR3, as DNA: TGTGCCAGCAGTCAAGGCCCCGGGACAGGTTACAATGAGCAGTTCTTC. As protein: CASSQGPGTGYNEQFF.

The table lists this clonotype with a few counts. The chain links TRBV5-4 to TRBJ2-3; 14 bases agree with TRBD2. J gave up 5 bases and V 4 bases, and 9 bases lay outside the gene matches. Germline V lookup: CDR1 SGHNT, CDR2 YYREEE (reference sequence). The CDR3 sequence is 17 residues long. The CDR3 reads CASSLSGLAGVRDTQYF. The CDR3 nucleotides are TGTGCCAGCAGCCTCTCGGGACTAGCGGGAGTTAGAGATACGCAGTATTTT. Looking up the rest from reference TRBV5-4 and TRBJ2-3 gives the full variable domain: ETGVTQSPTHLIKTRGQQVTLRCSSQSGHNTVSWYQQALGQGPQFIFQYYREEENGRGNFPPRFSGLQFPNYSSELNVNALELDDSALYLCASSLSGLAGVRDTQYFGPGTRLTVL.

V gene TRBV6-5 combines with J gene TRBJ2-4; 9 positions agree with TRBD2. TRBJ2-5 matches the DNA end more closely, so the J call is doubtful. CDR3 size: 13 residues. Germline V gene data show CDR1 as MNHEY and CDR2 as SVGAGI. The CDR3 reads CASNELAGETQYF. CDR3 bases: TGTGCCAGCAACGAACTAGCGGGAGAGACCCAGTACTTC.